These 4 T cell receptor beta chains came from one sample sequenced in a study of regulatory T cells in long-lasting Graves disease. Arm-PCR of CDR3 regions with iRepertoire HTBI primers generated TCR beta libraries. Each CDR3 protein is one row after TCRdb ran MiXCR on the multiplex PCR reads. The sample comprises 350,000 to 450,000 distinct CDR3 sequences, about 16% of which are singletons, and 16% rests with the top ten. As for time point: newly diagnosed GD, antithyroid drugs for less than 3 months. The TCR library was prepared using RNA isolated from PBMCs. These same records also appear under a second study, on T cells in Graves' hyperthyroidism and ophthalmopathy.

Sample: peripheral blood mononuclear cells (PBMCs), taken at new diagnosis, from a patient treated with antithyroid drugs. Every receptor here comes from a woman in her 30s with Graves disease.

In this sample, this clonotype turned up many times. The J gene is TRBJ2-1, the V gene TRBV6-2 or TRBV6-3; D call uncertain. Germline CDR1 reads MNHEY; CDR2 reads SVGEGT. This CDR3 has 13 amino acids. The V and J ends lost 2 bases and 9 bases respectively, with 11 bases between them. This chain's CDR3 is CASSYHSDGEQFF. The CDR3 DNA sequence: TGTGCCAGCAGTTACCATTCTGATGGTGAGCAGTTCTTC.

This clonotype was found many times. V gene TRBV12-5 combines with J gene TRBJ2-1, with D unclear. V lost 3 bases, J lost 7 bases, and 13 bases lay in between. The germline CDR1 and CDR2 sequences are LGHNT and FRNRAP. There are 14 residues in the CDR3. Here the CDR3 DNA reads TGTGCTAGTGGTTTCGTAGGTTTCGGAAATGAGCAGTTCTTC. This translates into CASGFVGFGNEQFF. The full variable domain, rest sourced from reference TRBV12-5 and TRBJ2-1, is DARVTQTPRHKVTEMGQEVTMRCQPILGHNTVFWYRQTMMQGLELLAYFRNRAPLDDSGMPKDRFSAEMPDATLATLKIQPSEPRDSAVYFCASGFVGFGNEQFFGPGTRLTVL.

This clonotype was detected ten times or more. The chain uses TRBV20-1 and TRBJ2-5; 7 bases line up with TRBD1. The CDR3 consists of 12 residues. Germline V gives CDR1 DFQATT, CDR2 SNEGSKA (reference sequence). The trim removed 6 bases at V and 5 bases at J, leaving 6 bases unmatched. The CDR3 region is CSATDRLETQYF. The CDR3 bases are TGCAGTGCAACGGACAGGCTGGAGACCCAGTACTTC.

This clonotype came up a few times. This rearrangement joins TRBV29-1 to TRBJ1-1; D is undetermined. The V gene's germline CDR1 is SQVTM and CDR2 ANQGSEA. The CDR3 runs to 13 residues. The V gene lost 5 bases and the J gene lost 0 bases, with 10 bases spanning the gap. CDR3 nucleotides: TGCAGCGTTTCCAGGAGAATGAACACTGAAGCTTTCTTT. This codes for CSVSRRMNTEAFF.